This TCR beta chain was captured by sequencing in a study of blood T cells in healthy people across ages. Background on the study: About one barcoded beta molecule per two T cells was captured by template switching.

Germline V lookup: CDR1 SGDLS, CDR2 YYNGEE. V lost 3 bases, J lost 2 bases, and 8 bases lay in between. The CDR3 runs to 13 residues. The sample holds a few counts of this clonotype. It was with a sample-barcoded 5' primer and a J-beta primer mix that a second PCR of roughly 7 to 12 cycles was run. Via MiXCR, TCRdb re-called the 5' RACE reads, giving one row per CDR3 protein. The sample lists about 840,000 distinct CDR3 sequences, about 27% occurring once. Donors were healthy Caucasian individuals from Russia aged about 6 to 90. These data also formed part of another study, on T cells of mothers and their children. Turning to that study: For the second PCR, the M1S primer put in sample barcodes and 2-4 random nucleotides.

The J gene is TRBJ1-1, the V gene TRBV9; D is unresolved. This receptor was taken from a woman aged 40-49 years in good health. Input material: blood. The CDR3 spells CASSGRINTEAFF. The CDR3 region has the DNA TGTGCCAGCAGCGGACGGATCAACACTGAAGCTTTCTTT.